This T cell receptor beta chain stems from a study of blood T cells in healthy people across ages. Together with a sample-barcoded 5' primer, a J-beta primer mix was included in a second PCR lasting roughly 6 to 12 cycles. A 12-random-nucleotide template-switch adaptor tagged each cDNA molecule. In TCRdb, the 5' RACE reads were re-called with MiXCR into one record per CDR3 protein. The sample carries around 1,000,000 distinct CDR3 sequences, 20% to 25% recorded once. Germline V gene sequence: CDR1 SGHTA, CDR2 FQGNSA. The trim removed 5 bases at V and 8 bases at J, leaving 12 bases unmatched. The CDR3 is 15 amino acids. In this sample, this clonotype turned up a few times. Antigen: not known. Study results and caveats: Measured against age, TCR beta diversity per million T cells decreased in a roughly linear manner.

The same data also contributed to another study, on T cells of mothers and their children. As that study records: Study donors consisted of a few healthy Caucasian mothers and their six children.

The chain links TRBV7-2 to TRBJ2-1, with TRBD1 matching 7 bases. The receptor comes from a girl aged 2 to 9 in good health. Sequencing was carried out using blood. The CDR3 sequence: CASSDSTGYSYEQFF. The DNA of the CDR3 is TGTGCCAGCAGCGACTCGACAGGGTATAGTTATGAGCAGTTCTTC.